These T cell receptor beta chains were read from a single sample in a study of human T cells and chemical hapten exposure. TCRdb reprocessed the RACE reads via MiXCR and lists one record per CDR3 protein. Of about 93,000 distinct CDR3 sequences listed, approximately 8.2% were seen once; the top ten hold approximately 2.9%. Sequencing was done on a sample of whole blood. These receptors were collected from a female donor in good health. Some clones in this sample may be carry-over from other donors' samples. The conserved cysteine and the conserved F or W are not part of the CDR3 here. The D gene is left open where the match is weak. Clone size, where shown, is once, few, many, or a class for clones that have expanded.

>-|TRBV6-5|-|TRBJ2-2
ASSRDASNTGELF
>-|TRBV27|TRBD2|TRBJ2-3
ASRGTSGRDTQY
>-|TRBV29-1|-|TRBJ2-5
SAHWGETQY
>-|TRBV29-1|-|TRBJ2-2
SVVHTGELF
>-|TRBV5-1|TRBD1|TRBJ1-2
ASSRGQEGGYT
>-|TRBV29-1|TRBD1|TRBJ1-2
SAQDRDGYGYT
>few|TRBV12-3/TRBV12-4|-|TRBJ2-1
ASGIGAYNEQF
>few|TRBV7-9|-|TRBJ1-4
ASSPDLDPEKLF
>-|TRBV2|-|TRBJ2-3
ASSDSGSDTQY
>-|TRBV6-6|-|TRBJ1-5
ASSSIGNQPQH
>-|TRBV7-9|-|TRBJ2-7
ASFRDLYEQY
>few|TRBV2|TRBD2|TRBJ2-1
ASGSGSHEQF
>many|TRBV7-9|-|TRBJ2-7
ASSLAVDEQY
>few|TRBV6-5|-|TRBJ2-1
ASSYWPPRGRYNEQF
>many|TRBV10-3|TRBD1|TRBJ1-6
AISPGQAYNSPLH
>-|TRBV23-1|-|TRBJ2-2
ASSQPGDMNTGELF
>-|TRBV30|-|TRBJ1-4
AWTRGVYAPNEKLF
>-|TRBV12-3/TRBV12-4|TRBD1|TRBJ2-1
ASSSSGTGNEQF
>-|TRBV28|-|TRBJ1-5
ASSFLGNQPQH
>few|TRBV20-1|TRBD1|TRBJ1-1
SARPGTANTEAF
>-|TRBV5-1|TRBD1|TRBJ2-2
ASSFGPTGISAGELF
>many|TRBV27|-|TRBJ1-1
ASSYRWDNTEAF
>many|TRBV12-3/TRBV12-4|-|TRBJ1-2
ASSLALDGFYGYT
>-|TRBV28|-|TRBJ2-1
ASTPGRDNEQF
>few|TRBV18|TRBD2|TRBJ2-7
ASSLLAGSYYEQY
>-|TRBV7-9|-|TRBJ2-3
ASSLVLVADTQY
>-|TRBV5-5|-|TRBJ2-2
ASEGLSTGELF
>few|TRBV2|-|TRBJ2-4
ASSSGSSGRAKNIQY
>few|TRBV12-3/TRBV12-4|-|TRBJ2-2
ATGGLTGELF
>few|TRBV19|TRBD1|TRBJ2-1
ASRNRTGYNNEQF
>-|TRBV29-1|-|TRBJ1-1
SVEKTAKMNTEAF
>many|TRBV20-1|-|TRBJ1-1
SAAAVWPPGKAF
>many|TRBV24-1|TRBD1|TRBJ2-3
ATSDLHDGQGAEDTQY
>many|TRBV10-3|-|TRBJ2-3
AIRDSSDTDTQY
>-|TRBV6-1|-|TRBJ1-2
ASSEYWTDYGYT
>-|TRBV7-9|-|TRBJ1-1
ASSLAGYSEAF
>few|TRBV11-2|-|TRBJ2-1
ASSMDFHEQF
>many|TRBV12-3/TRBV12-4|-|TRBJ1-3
ASRPGPPSGNTIY
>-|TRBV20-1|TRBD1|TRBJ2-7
SAVSTGGRYEQY
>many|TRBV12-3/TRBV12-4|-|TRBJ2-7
ASSSSTGLYSYEQY
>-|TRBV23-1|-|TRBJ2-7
ASSQTATGREY
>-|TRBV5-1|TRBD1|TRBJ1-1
ASSPSTGGTEAF